Given below is one T cell receptor (beta chain) in context. This entry is derived from a study of T cells in tuberculosis. About the study: Samples predate treatment or fall within its first 7 days.

Profiled with immunoSEQ multiplex PCR; TCRdb holds only in-frame clones, not every one. The top ten hold around 10% of the sample, which has 7,400 or so clones, approximately 95% seen once. V gave up 5 bases and J gave up 6 bases, with 14 bases separating them. The CDR3 contains 13 residues. Germline V lookup: CDR1 MNHEY, CDR2 SVGAGI. V gene TRBV6-5 combines with J gene TRBJ2-7; a possible D gene is TRBD2 (5 bases). The sequenced material came from PBMCs. The receptor comes from an adult with tuberculosis. The CDR3 DNA sequence: TGTGCCAGCAGTCCCGGCGGCCGGGGCGAGCAGTACTTC. Protein sequence: CASSPGGRGEQYF.